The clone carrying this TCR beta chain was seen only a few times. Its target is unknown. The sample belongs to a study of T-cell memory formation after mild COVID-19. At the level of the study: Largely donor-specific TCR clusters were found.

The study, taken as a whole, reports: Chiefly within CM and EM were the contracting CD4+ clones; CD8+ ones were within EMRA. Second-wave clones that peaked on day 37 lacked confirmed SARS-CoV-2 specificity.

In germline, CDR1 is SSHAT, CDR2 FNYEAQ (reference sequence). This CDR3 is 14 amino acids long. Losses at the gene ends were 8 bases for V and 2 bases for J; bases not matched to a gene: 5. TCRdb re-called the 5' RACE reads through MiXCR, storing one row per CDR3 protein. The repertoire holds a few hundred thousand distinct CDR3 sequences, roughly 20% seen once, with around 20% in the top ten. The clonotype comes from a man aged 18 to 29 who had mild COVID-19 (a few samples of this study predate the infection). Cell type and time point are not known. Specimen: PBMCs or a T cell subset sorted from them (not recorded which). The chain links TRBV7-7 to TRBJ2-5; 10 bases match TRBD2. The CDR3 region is CASGPSGGQETQYF. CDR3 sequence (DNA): TGTGCCAGCGGGCCTAGCGGGGGACAAGAGACCCAGTACTTC.